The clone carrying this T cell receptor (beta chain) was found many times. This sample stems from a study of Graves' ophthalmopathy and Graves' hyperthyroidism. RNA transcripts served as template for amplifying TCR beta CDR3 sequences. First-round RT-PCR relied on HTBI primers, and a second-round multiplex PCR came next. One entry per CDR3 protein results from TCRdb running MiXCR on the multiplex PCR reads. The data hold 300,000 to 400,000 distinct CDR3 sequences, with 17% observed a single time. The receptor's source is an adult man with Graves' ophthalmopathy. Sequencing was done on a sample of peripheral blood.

CDR3 bases: TGCAGCGCCCGGACAGGGCCATCCTCCTACGAGCAGTACTTC. As protein: CSARTGPSSYEQYF. The chain employs TRBV29-1 and TRBJ2-7; 8 bases fit TRBD1. The V gene's germline CDR1 is SQVTM and CDR2 ANQGSEA. V was pared by 7 bases and J by 0 bases, with 8 bases of the junction left unmatched. CDR3 length equals 14 residues.